This T cell receptor beta chain stems from a study of T cells in Graves' hyperthyroidism and ophthalmopathy. Researchers amplified the TCR beta CDR3 regions from RNA transcripts. The HTBI set primed first-round TCR CDR3 RT-PCR. TCRdb ran MiXCR on the multiplex PCR reads and lists one entry per CDR3 protein. The sample shows some 600,000 distinct CDR3 sequences, approximately 13% of them seen only once. This CDR3 comprises 13 residues. Trimming took 2 bases from V and 5 from J, leaving 9 bases between them. Findings and caveats of the study: Classification by a 13 V-J model distinguished ophthalmopathy from stable hyperthyroidism. Before onset, ophthalmopathy was predicted by the model a median approximately 6.5 months earlier.

In this sample, this clonotype turned up many times. Its antigen is currently unknown. The receptor comes from a young woman with Graves' hyperthyroidism that later progressed to Graves' ophthalmopathy. The source material was blood. The V and J genes are TRBV12-3 or TRBV12-4 and TRBJ2-5; no firm D call. CDR3 sequence (DNA): TGTGCCAGCAGTTTACAGGAAGGGGAGACCCAGTACTTC. Amino acids: CASSLQEGETQYF.